This T cell receptor (beta chain) was recovered during a study of T cell changes during pregnancy in multiple sclerosis. The length of the CDR3 is 13 residues. V was pared by 10 bases and J by 0 bases, with 13 bases between. CDR1 is WSHSY, CDR2 SAAADI, per germline. The method was immunoSEQ multiplex PCR; TCRdb's version includes in-frame clones alone and lacks a portion of them. This sample has 60,000 or so clones, with less than 95% found just once. The material was peripheral blood, obtained in the second trimester of pregnancy. The gene calls are TRBV10-2 and TRBJ2-7; D is perhaps TRBD1 (5 bases). This TCR was sampled from a female donor in good health, enrolled as a control in a pregnancy study. The CDR3 spells CATFDSSSYEQYF. In DNA, the CDR3 is TGCGCCACCTTCGACAGCAGCTCCTACGAGCAGTACTTC.